Described below is a single T cell receptor (beta chain) sequence and its context. The data belong to a study of technical replicates of blood from a handful of donors. The CDR3 sequence is 16 residues long. Germline values: CDR1 LNHNV, CDR2 YYDKDF (reference sequence). V shed 8 bases and J 0 bases; nucleotides not matched to a gene: 11. The protocol was immunoSEQ multiplex PCR, while the TCRdb copy is restricted to in-frame clones and leaves out a portion. In the table there are over 75,000 clones, approximately 97% of which are singletons. The source is a human donor in good health. The genes are TRBV15 and TRBJ1-1; 8 positions agree with TRBD1. What was sequenced was T cells isolated from PBMCs. DNA for the CDR3: TGTGCCACCCGGAGGGACAGGCTCCTTATGAACACTGAAGCTTTCTTT. Its protein is CATRRDRLLMNTEAFF. Combining the CDR3 with reference TRBV15 and TRBJ1-1 gives the whole variable domain DAMVIQNPRYQVTQFGKPVTLSCSQTLNHNVMYWYQQKSSQAPKLLFHYYDKDFNNEADTPDNFQSRRPNTSFCFLDIRSPGLGDTAMYLCATRRDRLLMNTEAFFGQGTRLTVV.